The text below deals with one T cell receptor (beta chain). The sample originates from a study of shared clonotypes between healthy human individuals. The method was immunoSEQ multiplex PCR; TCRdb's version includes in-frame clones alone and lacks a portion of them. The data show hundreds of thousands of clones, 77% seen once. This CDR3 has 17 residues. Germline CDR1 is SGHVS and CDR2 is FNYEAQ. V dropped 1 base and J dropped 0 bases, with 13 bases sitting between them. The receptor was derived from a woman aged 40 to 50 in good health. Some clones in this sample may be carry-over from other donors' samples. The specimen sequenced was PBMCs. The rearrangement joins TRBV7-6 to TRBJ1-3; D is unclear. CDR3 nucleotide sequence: TGTGCCAGCAGCTTAGAGTCTAACCCCTTCTCTGGAAACACCATATATTTT. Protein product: CASSLESNPFSGNTIYF.